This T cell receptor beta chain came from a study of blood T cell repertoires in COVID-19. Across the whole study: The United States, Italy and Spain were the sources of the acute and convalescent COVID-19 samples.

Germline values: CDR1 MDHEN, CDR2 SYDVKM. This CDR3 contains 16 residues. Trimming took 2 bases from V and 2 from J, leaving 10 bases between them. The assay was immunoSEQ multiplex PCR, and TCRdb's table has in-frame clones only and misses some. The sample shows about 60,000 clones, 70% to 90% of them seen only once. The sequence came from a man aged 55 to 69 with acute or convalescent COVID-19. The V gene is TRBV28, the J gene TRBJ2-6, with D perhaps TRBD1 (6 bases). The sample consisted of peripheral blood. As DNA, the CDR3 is TGTGCCAGCAGTTTACAGGGGCGAACTGGGGCCAACGTCCTGACTTTC. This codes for CASSLQGRTGANVLTF.